This TCR beta chain was obtained from a study of cytomegalovirus exposure and HLA in healthy donors. About the research overall: Unique TCR beta sequences numbering some 110 million came from about 179 million T cells in an earlier analysis. Samples from HLA-typed donors yielded 65 million to 90 million unique TCRs in an early data release.

Germline V gene lookup returns CDR1 LNHDA and CDR2 SQIVND (reference sequence). Trimming took 5 bases from V and 0 from J, leaving 16 bases between them. CDR3 length: 16 residues. Amplification used 60 Vbeta primers and 13 Jbeta primers. The repertoire was sequenced with immunoSEQ multiplex PCR; TCRdb's copy has only in-frame clones and lacks some. Here the sample spans roughly 120,000 clones, approximately 76% being singletons. Each of the donors was a healthy bone marrow donor. V usage is TRBV19 and J usage is TRBJ1-1; possible D gene TRBD1, 6 bases. This clonotype was sampled from a man between 50 and 59 years old in good health and CMV-seropositive. Input material: PBMCs. CDR3 coding DNA: TGTGCCAGTAGTTCCCCAGGGGCCCCAATGAACACTGAAGCTTTCTTT. As protein: CASSSPGAPMNTEAFF.